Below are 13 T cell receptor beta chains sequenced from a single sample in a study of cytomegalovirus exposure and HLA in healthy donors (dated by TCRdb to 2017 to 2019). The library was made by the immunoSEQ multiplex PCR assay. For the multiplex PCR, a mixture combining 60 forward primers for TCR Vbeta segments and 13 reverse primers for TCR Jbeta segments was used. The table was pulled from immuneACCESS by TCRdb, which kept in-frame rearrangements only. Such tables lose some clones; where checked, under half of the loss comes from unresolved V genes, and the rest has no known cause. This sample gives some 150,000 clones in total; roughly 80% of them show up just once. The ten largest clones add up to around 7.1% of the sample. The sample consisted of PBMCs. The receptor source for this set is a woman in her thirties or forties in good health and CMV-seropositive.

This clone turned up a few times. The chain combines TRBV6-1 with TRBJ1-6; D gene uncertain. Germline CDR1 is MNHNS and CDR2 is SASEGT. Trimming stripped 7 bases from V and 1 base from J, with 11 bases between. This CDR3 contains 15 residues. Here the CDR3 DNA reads TGTGCCAGCACCTTGCTTAGTTCCTATAATTCACCCCTCCACTTT. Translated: CASTLLSSYNSPLHF.

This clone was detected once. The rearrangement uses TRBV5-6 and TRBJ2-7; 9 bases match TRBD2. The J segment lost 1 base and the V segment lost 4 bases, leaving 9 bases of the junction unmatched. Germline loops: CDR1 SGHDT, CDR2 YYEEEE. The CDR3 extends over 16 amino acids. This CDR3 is CASSAGGAGGSYEQYF. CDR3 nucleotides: TGTGCCAGCAGCGCGGGGGGGGCGGGGGGATCCTACGAGCAGTACTTC.

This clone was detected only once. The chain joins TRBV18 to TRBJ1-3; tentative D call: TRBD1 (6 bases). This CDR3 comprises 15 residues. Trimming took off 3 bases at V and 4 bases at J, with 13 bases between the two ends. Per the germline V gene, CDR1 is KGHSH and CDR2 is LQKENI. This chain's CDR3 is CASSPGSGAGNTIYF. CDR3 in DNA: TGTGCCAGCTCACCTGGCTCAGGGGCAGGAAACACCATATATTTT.

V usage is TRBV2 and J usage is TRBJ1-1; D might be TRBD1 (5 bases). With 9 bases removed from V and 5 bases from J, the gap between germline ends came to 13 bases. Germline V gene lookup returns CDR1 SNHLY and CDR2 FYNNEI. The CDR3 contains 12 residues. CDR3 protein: CASQKGDTEAFF. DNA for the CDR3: TGTGCCAGTCAGAAAGGGGATACTGAAGCTTTCTTT.

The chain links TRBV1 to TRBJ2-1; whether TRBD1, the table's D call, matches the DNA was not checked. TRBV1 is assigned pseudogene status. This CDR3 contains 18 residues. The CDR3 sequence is CTSSHRTVGLCSYNEQFF. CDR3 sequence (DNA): TGCACCAGCAGCCATAGGACAGTCGGGCTTTGCTCCTACAATGAGCAGTTCTTC.

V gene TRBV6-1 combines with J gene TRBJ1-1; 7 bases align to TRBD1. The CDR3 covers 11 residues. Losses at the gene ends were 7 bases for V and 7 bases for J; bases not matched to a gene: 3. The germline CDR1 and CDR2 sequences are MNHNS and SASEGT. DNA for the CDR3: TGTGCCAGCAACCAGGGGGGTGAAGCTTTCTTT. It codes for CASNQGGEAFF.

CDR3 region: CASSEGNSNYGYTF. Written as DNA, the CDR3 is TGTGCCAGCAGTGAAGGTAACAGCAACTATGGCTACACCTTC. The chain joins TRBV6-1 to TRBJ1-2; no reliable D call. V lost 1 base and J 2 bases, leaving 8 bases between the germline ends. This CDR3 contains 14 residues. Germline V CDR1 and CDR2: MNHNS, SASEGT.

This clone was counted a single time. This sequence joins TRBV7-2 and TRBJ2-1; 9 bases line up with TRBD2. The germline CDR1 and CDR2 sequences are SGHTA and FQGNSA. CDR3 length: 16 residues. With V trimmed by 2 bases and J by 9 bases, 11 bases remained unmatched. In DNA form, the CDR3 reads TGTGCCAGCAGCTTAACTTTGGCGGGGGGGCGGAGTGAGCAGTTCTTC. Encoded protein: CASSLTLAGGRSEQFF.

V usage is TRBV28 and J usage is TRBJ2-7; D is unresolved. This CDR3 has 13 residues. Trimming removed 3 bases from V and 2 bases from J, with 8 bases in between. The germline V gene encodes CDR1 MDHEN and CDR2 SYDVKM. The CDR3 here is CASSLRGPYEQYF. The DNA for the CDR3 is TGTGCCAGCAGTTTGAGAGGTCCCTACGAGCAGTACTTC. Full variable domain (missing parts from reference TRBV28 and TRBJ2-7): DVKVTQSSRYLVKRTGEKVFLECVQDMDHENMFWYRQDPGLGLRLIYFSYDVKMKEKGDIPEGYSVSREKKERFSLILESASTNQTSMYLCASSLRGPYEQYFGPGTRLTVT.

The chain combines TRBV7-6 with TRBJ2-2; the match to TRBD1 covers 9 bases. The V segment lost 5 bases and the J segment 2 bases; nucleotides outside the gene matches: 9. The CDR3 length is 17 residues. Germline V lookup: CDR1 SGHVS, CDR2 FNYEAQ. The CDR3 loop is CASSGRGTGLNTGELFF. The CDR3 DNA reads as TGTGCCAGCAGCGGTAGGGGGACAGGGTTAAACACCGGGGAGCTGTTTTTT.

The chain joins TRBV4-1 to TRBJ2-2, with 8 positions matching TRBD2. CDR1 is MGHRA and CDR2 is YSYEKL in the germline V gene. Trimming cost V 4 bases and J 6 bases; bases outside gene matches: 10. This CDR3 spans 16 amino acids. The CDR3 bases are TGCGCCAGCAGCCCGGGAGGGGGGGCCGTGGCCGGGGAGCTGTTTTTT. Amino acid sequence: CASSPGGGAVAGELFF.

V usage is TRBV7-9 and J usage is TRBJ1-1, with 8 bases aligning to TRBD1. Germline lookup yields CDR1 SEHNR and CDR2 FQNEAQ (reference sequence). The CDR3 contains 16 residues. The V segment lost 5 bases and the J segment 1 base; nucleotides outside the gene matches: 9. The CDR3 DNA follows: TGTGCCAGCAGCCATGGCAGGGGGCACGGGAACACTGAAGCTTTCTTT. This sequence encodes CASSHGRGHGNTEAFF. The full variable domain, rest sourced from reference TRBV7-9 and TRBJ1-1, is DTGVSQNPRHKITKRGQNVTFRCDPISEHNRLYWYRQTLGQGPEFLTYFQNEAQLEKSRLLSDRFSAERPKGSFSTLEIQRTEQGDSAMYLCASSHGRGHGNTEAFFGQGTRLTVV.

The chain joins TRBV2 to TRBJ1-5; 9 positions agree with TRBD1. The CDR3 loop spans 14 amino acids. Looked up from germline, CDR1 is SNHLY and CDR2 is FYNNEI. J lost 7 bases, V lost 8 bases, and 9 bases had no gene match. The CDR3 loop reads CASAPGQGGQPQHF. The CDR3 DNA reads TGTGCCAGCGCCCCGGGACAGGGCGGCCAGCCCCAGCATTTT.